This T cell receptor beta chain was recorded in a study of human T cells and chemical hapten exposure. Across the study: Predominantly women, the patients had alopecia areata, totalis or universalis.

Time point in this sample: patch test 1, 2 weeks after DPC sensitization. Treatment of the sample: therapeutic diphenylcyclopropenone sensitization with weekly scalp DPC. The J segment lost 7 bases and the V segment lost 2 bases, leaving 4 bases of the junction unmatched. Germline loops: CDR1 SGDLS, CDR2 YYNGEE. The CDR3 contains 13 residues. TCRdb itself ran the RACE reads through MiXCR, one entry per CDR3 protein. Counted here are 100,000 to 150,000 distinct CDR3 sequences, approximately 13% occurring once; the ten biggest clones make up approximately 0.92%. This chain links TRBV9 with TRBJ1-1; 8 bases map to TRBD1. The starting material was whole blood, obtained in connection with sensitization to the hapten diphenylcyclopropenone (DPC). The receptor was derived from a man in his late teens or twenties with alopecia areata. Some clones in this sample may be carry-over from other donors' samples. The CDR3: CASSVTGGDEAFF. CDR3 DNA sequence: TGTGCCAGCAGCGTTACAGGGGGGGATGAAGCTTTCTTT.